This TCR beta chain is drawn from a study of T-cell memory formation after mild COVID-19. On the study more broadly: For the most part, TCR clusters were specific to one donor.

CDR3 length: 13 residues. The V end lost 8 bases, the J end lost 2 bases, and 13 bases lay between the germline ends. CDR1 is MNHEY, CDR2 SVGEGT, per germline. A few counts support this clonotype. Via MiXCR, TCRdb re-called the 5' RACE reads, giving one row per CDR3 protein. The data contain around 340,000 distinct CDR3 sequences, around 13% of them singletons. The receptor comes from a man aged 18 to 35 who had mild COVID-19 (a few samples of this study predate the infection). Cell type and time point are not known. The rearrangement uses TRBV6-2 or TRBV6-3 and TRBJ2-7; D ambiguous. Material: PBMCs or a T cell subset sorted from them (not recorded which). In DNA form, the CDR3 reads TGTGCCAGCTACGGGTGGTCCCCCTACGAGCAGTACTTC. Translated, it gives CASYGWSPYEQYF.